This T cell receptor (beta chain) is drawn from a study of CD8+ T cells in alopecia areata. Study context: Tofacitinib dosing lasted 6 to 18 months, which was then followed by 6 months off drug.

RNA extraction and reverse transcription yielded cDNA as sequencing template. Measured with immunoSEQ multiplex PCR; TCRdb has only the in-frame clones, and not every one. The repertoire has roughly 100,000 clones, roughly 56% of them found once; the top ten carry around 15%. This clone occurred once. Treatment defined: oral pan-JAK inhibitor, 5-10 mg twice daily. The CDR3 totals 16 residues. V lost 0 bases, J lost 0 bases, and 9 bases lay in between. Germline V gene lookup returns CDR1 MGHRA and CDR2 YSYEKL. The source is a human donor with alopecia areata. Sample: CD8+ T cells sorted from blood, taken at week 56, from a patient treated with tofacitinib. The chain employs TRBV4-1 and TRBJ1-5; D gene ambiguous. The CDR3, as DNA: TGCGCCAGCAGCCAAGAGGGAGGGTATAGCAATCAGCCCCAGCATTTT. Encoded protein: CASSQEGGYSNQPQHF.